The entry below gives a single T cell receptor (beta chain) sequence along with its context. Its antigen is undetermined. This sample was taken from a study of blood T cells in healthy people across ages. A sample-barcoded 5' primer and a J-beta primer mix were used in a second PCR of roughly 7 to 12 cycles. All samples yielded 2.5 million or more CDR3-containing paired-end reads. TCRdb passed the 5' RACE reads through MiXCR, listing each CDR3 protein once. The table includes 600,000 to 650,000 distinct CDR3 sequences, 58% detected once. The draw of peripheral blood yielded ten milliliters from each donor. PBMCs numbering at least 6.5 million were isolated per sample. General study points: Roughly linear declines in TCR beta diversity per million T cells occurred with age.

This sequence originates from a man between 60 and 75 years old in good health. Sequenced sample: blood.

The chain's CDR3 is CASKAASTDTQYF. The CDR3 region has the DNA TGTGCCAGCAAGGCGGCGAGCACAGATACGCAGTATTTT. The chain joins TRBV2 to TRBJ2-3; no reliable D call. Trimming took off 7 bases at V and 0 bases at J, with 8 bases between the two ends. Germline V lookup: CDR1 SNHLY, CDR2 FYNNEI. There are 13 residues in the CDR3. Drawing the rest from reference TRBV2 and TRBJ2-3, the complete variable domain is EPEVTQTPSHQVTQMGQEVILRCVPISNHLYFYWYRQILGQKVEFLVSFYNNEISEKSEIFDDQFSVERPDGSNFTLKIRSTKLEDSAMYFCASKAASTDTQYFGPGTRLTVL.